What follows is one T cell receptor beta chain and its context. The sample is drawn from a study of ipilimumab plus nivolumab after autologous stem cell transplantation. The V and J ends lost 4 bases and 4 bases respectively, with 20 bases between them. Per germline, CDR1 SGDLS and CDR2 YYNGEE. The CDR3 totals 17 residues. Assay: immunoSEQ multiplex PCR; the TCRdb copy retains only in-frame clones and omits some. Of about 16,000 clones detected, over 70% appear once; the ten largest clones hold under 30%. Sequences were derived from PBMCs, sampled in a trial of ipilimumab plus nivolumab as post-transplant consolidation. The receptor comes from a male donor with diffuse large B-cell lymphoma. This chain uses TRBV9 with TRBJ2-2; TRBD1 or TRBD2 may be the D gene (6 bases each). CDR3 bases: TGTGCCAGCAGCTTCGAGAGGGGGGCGGAGGGCACCGGGGAGCTGTTTTTT. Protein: CASSFERGAEGTGELFF.